This TCR beta chain was identified in a study of blood T cell repertoires in COVID-19. In the study overall: Acute and convalescent COVID-19 specimens originated in the United States, Italy and Spain.

In the original analysis: It was from reference gene primer amplification that nucleated cell counts were estimated. Assay: immunoSEQ multiplex PCR; the TCRdb copy retains only in-frame clones and omits some. That table is the source of V, J and clone size, and D and trimming were worked out from the DNA. The sample includes more than 60,000 clones, around 90% of them seen just once. The CDR3 is 14 residues long. Germline CDR1 is LNHDA and CDR2 is SQIVND (reference sequence). The V end lost 5 bases, the J end lost 1 base, and 11 bases lay between the germline ends. The sample taken for sequencing was peripheral blood. V usage is TRBV19 and J usage is TRBJ1-2, with D possibly matching TRBD1 (6 bases). The sequence was collected from a human donor in a cohort sampled during active COVID-19. Here the CDR3 reads CASSRDTNNYGYTF. CDR3 nucleotides: TGTGCCAGTAGTCGGGACACTAATAACTATGGCTACACCTTC.